These 18 T cell receptor beta chains share one sample of origin, sequenced in a study of beta chain features in type 1 diabetes. All of the isolated RNA was reverse transcribed, so expressed TCRB transcripts were sequenced. Clones were read by immunoSEQ multiplex PCR, and TCRdb kept only the in-frame ones, dropping some. The table lists fewer than 250,000 clones, over 65% of them singletons. Sequencing used naive CD4+ T cells from blood. The origin of the receptors is a man younger than 45 in good health.

The rearrangement uses TRBV5-1 and TRBJ2-2; D remains ambiguous. This CDR3 comprises 15 residues. Germline lookup yields CDR1 SGHRS and CDR2 YFSETQ. V gave up 1 base and J gave up 3 bases, with 10 bases separating them. The CDR3 region is CASSLMTGDTGELFF. CDR3 bases: TGCGCCAGCAGCTTGATGACTGGGGACACCGGGGAGCTGTTTTTT.

This clone was found once. V gene TRBV30 combines with J gene TRBJ2-6; 8 bases match TRBD1. The trim removed 4 bases at V and 2 bases at J, leaving 10 bases unmatched. The CDR3 loop spans 17 amino acids. The germline V gene encodes CDR1 GTSNPN and CDR2 SVGIG (reference sequence). CDR3 nucleotide sequence: TGTGCCTGGACCAGGGGGCAGGGAAGGCCTGGGGCCAACGTCCTGACTTTC. This sequence encodes CAWTRGQGRPGANVLTF.

The genes are TRBV15 and TRBJ2-7; D gene ambiguous. From germline, CDR1 is LNHNV and CDR2 YYDKDF (reference sequence). The CDR3 consists of 13 residues. V was cut by 0 bases and J by 4 bases, with 7 bases left in between. The CDR3 loop reads CATSRDLPYEQYF. The CDR3 bases are TGTGCCACCAGCAGAGATCTCCCGTACGAGCAGTACTTC.

The CDR3 DNA sequence: TGTGCCACCAGCAGTGACAGGGGGGATCAGCCCCAGCATTTT. Encoded protein: CATSSDRGDQPQHF. V and J are TRBV15 and TRBJ1-5, with TRBD1 identical over 9 bases. This CDR3 spans 14 amino acids. With 3 bases clipped from V and 5 bases from J, the junction kept 2 bases outside the gene matches. The germline gives CDR1 LNHNV, CDR2 YYDKDF (reference sequence).

This clone was seen once. The chain carries TRBV30 and TRBJ1-1; D uncertain. This CDR3 contains 15 residues. The germline V gene has CDR1 GTSNPN and CDR2 SVGIG (reference sequence). Trimming removed 4 bases at V and 0 bases at J, with 15 bases between. CDR3 loop: CAWTDWRTMNTEAFF. In nucleotides, the CDR3 is TGTGCCTGGACGGACTGGCGGACCATGAACACTGAAGCTTTCTTT.

The J gene is TRBJ1-5, the V gene TRBV7-2, with 8 bases lining up with TRBD1. V shed 2 bases and J 7 bases; nucleotides not matched to a gene: 7. Germline V gene data show CDR1 as SGHTA and CDR2 as FQGNSA. The CDR3 has 15 amino acids. This chain's CDR3 is CASSLPGGAGQPQHF. The CDR3 coding sequence is TGTGCCAGCAGCTTACCAGGGGGCGCCGGACAGCCCCAGCATTTT. Together with reference TRBV7-2 and TRBJ1-5, the CDR3 gives the full variable domain: GAGVSQSPSNKVTEKGKDVELRCDPISGHTALYWYRQSLGQGLEFLIYFQGNSAPDKSGLPSDRFSAERTGGSVSTLTIQRTQQEDSAVYLCASSLPGGAGQPQHFGDGTRLSIL.

The table lists this clone with a few counts. The CDR3 loop is CASSVANRNEQFF. In nucleotides, the CDR3 is TGTGCCAGCAGCGTAGCTAACAGAAATGAGCAGTTCTTC. The V gene is TRBV9, the J gene TRBJ2-1; D gene uncertain. CDR1 is SGDLS and CDR2 is YYNGEE in the germline V gene. Trimming shortened V by 0 bases and J by 7 bases, and 8 bases separated the two germline ends. CDR3 length: 13 residues.

This clone was observed a handful of times. The CDR3 DNA reads as TGTGCCGCCTACGAGCAGTACTTC. It yields the protein CAAYEQYF. This chain joins TRBV21-1 and TRBJ2-7. TRBV21-1 is a pseudogene locus. The CDR3 is 8 residues long.

The gene calls are TRBV28 and TRBJ2-2, with a weak D call TRBD1 (7 bases). Germline CDR1 and CDR2: MDHEN and SYDVKM. The CDR3 runs 12 residues. The V gene lost 5 bases and the J gene lost 13 bases, with 14 bases spanning the gap. This CDR3 is CASSVRQGGLFF. CDR3 DNA: TGTGCCAGCAGTGTCCGACAGGGAGGGCTGTTTTTT.

Only a few counts were recorded for this clone. This chain connects TRBV29-1 to TRBJ1-2, with 7 bases identical to TRBD1. The germline CDR1 and CDR2 sequences are SQVTM and ANQGSEA. V gave up 6 bases and J gave up 3 bases; unmatched junction bases: 10. The CDR3 is 14 amino acids. The CDR3: CSVPDRVTHYGYTF. CDR3 nucleotide sequence: TGCAGCGTACCCGACAGGGTGACCCACTATGGCTACACCTTC.

The chain employs TRBV19 and TRBJ1-4; D unresolved. Germline CDR1 and CDR2: LNHDA and SQIVND (reference sequence). Trimming pared 4 bases from V and 0 bases from J, leaving 6 bases between. The CDR3 sequence is 14 residues long. The CDR3 loop is CASSRVATNEKLFF. In nucleotides, the CDR3 is TGTGCCAGTAGTAGAGTTGCAACTAATGAAAAACTGTTTTTT.

CDR3 sequence (DNA): TGCAGCGTTGGGTCACCTAGCACAGATACGCAGTATTTT. It yields the protein CSVGSPSTDTQYF. The chain recombines TRBV29-1 with TRBJ2-3; D remains unclear. V shed 4 bases and J shed 0 bases, with 8 bases lying between them. This CDR3 contains 13 residues. From germline, CDR1 is SQVTM and CDR2 ANQGSEA.

The V and J genes are TRBV7-9 and TRBJ2-2; D is unresolved. This CDR3 has 15 residues. V was clipped by 3 bases and J by 0 bases, with 8 bases between them. Germline lookup yields CDR1 SEHNR and CDR2 FQNEAQ (reference sequence). The CDR3 is CASSLQAANTGELFF. The DNA of the CDR3 is TGTGCCAGCAGCTTGCAGGCAGCGAACACCGGGGAGCTGTTTTTT. Combining the CDR3 with reference TRBV7-9 and TRBJ2-2 gives the whole variable domain DTGVSQNPRHKITKRGQNVTFRCDPISEHNRLYWYRQTLGQGPEFLTYFQNEAQLEKSRLLSDRFSAERPKGSFSTLEIQRTEQGDSAMYLCASSLQAANTGELFFGEGSRLTVL.

The chain recombines TRBV30 with TRBJ1-4; D is unresolved. From germline, CDR1 is GTSNPN and CDR2 SVGIG (reference sequence). The V and J ends lost 4 bases and 4 bases respectively, with 7 bases between them. There are 12 residues in the CDR3. DNA of the CDR3: TGTGCCTGGACTGACGGTAATGAAAAACTGTTTTTT. Protein product: CAWTDGNEKLFF.

There are a few counts of this clone. This chain links TRBV30 with TRBJ2-1, with a weak D call TRBD1 (6 bases). CDR1 is GTSNPN, CDR2 SVGIG, per germline (reference sequence). The length of the CDR3 is 15 residues. The V end lost 0 bases, the J end lost 2 bases, and 11 bases lay between the germline ends. CDR3 region: CAWSVLGQPYNEQFF. CDR3 coding DNA: TGTGCCTGGAGTGTACTAGGACAGCCCTACAATGAGCAGTTCTTC.

The chain combines TRBV9 with TRBJ2-1; no reliable D call. CDR1 and CDR2 from the germline V gene are SGDLS and YYNGEE. This CDR3 has 14 residues. Trimming took 0 bases from V and 5 from J, leaving 9 bases between them. The CDR3 spells CASSVVTADNEQFF. The CDR3 region has the DNA TGTGCCAGCAGCGTAGTCACCGCGGACAATGAGCAGTTCTTC.

The rearrangement joins TRBV5-1 to TRBJ1-2; 8 positions agree with TRBD1. Germline CDR1 reads SGHRS; CDR2 reads YFSETQ. The junction had 10 bases not matched to a gene; V was cut back by 5 bases and J by 7 bases. The CDR3 is 14 amino acids. CDR3 sequence: CASSEQGARSGYTF. In DNA, the CDR3 is TGCGCCAGCAGTGAGCAGGGGGCGCGGAGTGGCTACACCTTC.

For this clone: Other DNA sequences from this sample encode an identical CDR3 as well. This sequence joins TRBV30 and TRBJ2-2; D is possibly TRBD2 (5 bases). This CDR3 region has 13 residues. The V gene lost 0 bases and the J gene lost 6 bases, with 8 bases spanning the gap. Germline CDR1 reads GTSNPN; CDR2 reads SVGIG (reference sequence). The CDR3 nucleotides are TGTGCCTGGAGTGTGAGGGTTGCCGGGGAGCTGTTTTTT. It translates to CAWSVRVAGELFF. Variable domain in full (rest from reference TRBV30 and TRBJ2-2): SQTIHQWPATLVQPVGSPLSLECTVEGTSNPNLYWYRQAAGRGLQLLFYSVGIGQISSEVPQNLSASRPQDRQFILSSKKLLLSDSGFYLCAWSVRVAGELFFGEGSRLTVL.